This TCR beta chain was observed in a study of OX40 agonist ivuxolimab in advanced cancers. Whole-study context: Hepatocellular carcinoma, melanoma, renal cell or head and neck cancer occurred in dose-escalation patients. Those enrolled were around 87% male, with a mean age of around 60 years and ages from 23 to 79. Notes on the study in general: Among the least clonally expanded were partial responders at 0.1-3.0 mg/kg.

Remarks on this clone: The antigen is undetermined.

Germline trimming cut 10 bases from V and 9 bases from J; bases unmatched to any gene: 13. The CDR3 spans 14 residues. Germline-derived CDR1 and CDR2 are MDHEN and SYDVKM. The repertoire was sequenced with immunoSEQ multiplex PCR; TCRdb's copy has only in-frame clones and lacks some. The sample holds approximately 58,000 clones, around 85% seen once. This material consisted of CD4+ or CD8+ T cells sorted from blood, taken in a trial of the OX40 agonist ivuxolimab. The chain uses TRBV28 and TRBJ2-1; 9 nucleotides match TRBD1. This sequence was found in an adult with an advanced solid tumor such as melanoma, head and neck, liver or kidney cancer. CDR3 in amino acids: CANARTGVRGEQFF. The CDR3 coding sequence is TGTGCCAACGCCCGGACAGGGGTGAGAGGTGAGCAGTTCTTC. The full variable domain, in which reference TRBV28 and TRBJ2-1 provide the parts outside the CDR3, is DVKVTQSSRYLVKRTGEKVFLECVQDMDHENMFWYRQDPGLGLRLIYFSYDVKMKEKGDIPEGYSVSREKKERFSLILESASTNQTSMYLCANARTGVRGEQFFGPGTRLTVL.